The 19 T cell receptor beta chains in this list originate from one sample, sequenced in a study of blood T cell repertoires in COVID-19. The repertoire was sequenced with immunoSEQ multiplex PCR; TCRdb's copy has only in-frame clones and lacks some. In the table there are 300,000 to 450,000 clones, approximately 84% of which are singletons. Sample: PBMCs or T cells enriched from blood (not recorded which). The receptors originated from a woman aged 25-40 years who had recovered from COVID-19.

The chain joins TRBV6-5 to TRBJ2-2, with 7 bases that match TRBD1. The junction had 3 bases not matched to a gene; V was cut back by 0 bases and J by 5 bases. CDR1 MNHEY and CDR2 SVGAGI come from the germline V gene. This CDR3 spans 15 amino acids. CDR3 loop: CASSYSEQGTGELFF. The CDR3 nucleotides read TGTGCCAGCAGTTACTCGGAACAGGGGACCGGGGAGCTGTTTTTT.

This rearrangement joins TRBV5-5 to TRBJ2-5; 7 nucleotides match TRBD2. Germline values: CDR1 SGHKS, CDR2 YYEKEE (reference sequence). The CDR3 is 14 amino acids. V lost 7 bases to trimming and J lost 5 bases; unmatched junction nucleotides: 11. This CDR3 is CASGREAGKETQYF. The DNA of the CDR3 is TGTGCCAGCGGCCGGGAAGCGGGGAAGGAGACCCAGTACTTC.

V and J are TRBV4-1 and TRBJ1-5, with a possible D match to TRBD1 (6 bases). Germline CDR1 MGHRA, CDR2 YSYEKL. The CDR3 length is 14 residues. The V gene lost 1 base and the J gene lost 7 bases, with 11 bases spanning the gap. The CDR3 sequence: CASSQGAGEQPQHF. The CDR3 nucleotides read TGCGCCAGCAGCCAAGGGGCAGGGGAACAGCCCCAGCATTTT.

The genes are TRBV30 and TRBJ1-2; TRBD1 matches at 7 bases. The germline V gene has CDR1 GTSNPN and CDR2 SVGIG (reference sequence). This CDR3 is 15 amino acids long. The V gene end was trimmed by 1 base and the J gene end by 4 bases; junction bases not matched to a gene: 9. The CDR3 sequence: CAWSGRNRGFYGYTF. As DNA, the CDR3 is TGTGCCTGGAGTGGGAGAAACAGGGGTTTCTATGGCTACACCTTC.

This clone was observed once. The V call is TRBV5-5, the J call TRBJ1-1; 10 bases are a match to TRBD1. This CDR3 is 14 amino acids long. Losses at the gene ends were 3 bases for V and 6 bases for J; bases not matched to a gene: 5. CDR1 and CDR2 from the germline V gene are SGHKS and YYEKEE (reference sequence). CDR3 residues: CASSSWGTGAEAFF. CDR3 in DNA: TGTGCCAGCAGCTCCTGGGGGACAGGGGCTGAAGCTTTCTTT. The whole variable domain, remainder taken from reference TRBV5-5 and TRBJ1-1, is DAGVTQSPTHLIKTRGQQVTLRCSPISGHKSVSWYQQVLGQGPQFIFQYYEKEERGRGNFPDRFSARQFPNYSSELNVNALLLGDSALYLCASSSWGTGAEAFFGQGTRLTVV.

The rearrangement links TRBV5-1 to TRBJ2-3; D remains unclear. The V end lost 5 bases, the J end lost 6 bases, and 13 bases lay between the germline ends. The CDR3 extends over 13 amino acids. Germline-derived CDR1 and CDR2 are SGHRS and YFSETQ. CDR3 coding DNA: TGCGCCAGCAGTTCCCATTCTCAGGATACGCAGTATTTT. Its translation is CASSSHSQDTQYF.

This chain connects TRBV6-6 to TRBJ2-1; 9 bases are a match to TRBD2. Germline trimming cut 6 bases from V and 10 bases from J; bases unmatched to any gene: 10. Germline lookup yields CDR1 MNHNY and CDR2 SVGAGI (reference sequence). This CDR3 is built from 14 residues. The CDR3 DNA reads as TGTGCCAGCAGCCCCGGGACTAGCCAATGGGAGCAGTTCTTC. As protein: CASSPGTSQWEQFF.

This clone appeared a single time. V is TRBV2 and J is TRBJ1-5, with 12 bases fitting TRBD1. The CDR3 runs 19 residues. Germline values: CDR1 SNHLY, CDR2 FYNNEI. J gave up 2 bases and V 3 bases, and 11 bases lay outside the gene matches. CDR3: CASSEGRGDRGPRNQPQHF. The CDR3 nucleotides read TGTGCCAGCAGTGAGGGAAGGGGGGACAGGGGGCCCCGCAATCAGCCCCAGCATTTT.

The chain has TRBV28 and TRBJ1-1; D not resolved. This CDR3 comprises 14 residues. Germline CDR1 MDHEN, CDR2 SYDVKM. V lost 4 bases, J lost 8 bases, and 17 bases lay in between. CDR3 loop: CASSSYSQMYEAFF. The CDR3 nucleotides read TGTGCCAGCAGTTCTTACAGTCAGATGTACGAAGCTTTCTTT. The full variable domain, its missing parts supplied by reference TRBV28 and TRBJ1-1, is DVKVTQSSRYLVKRTGEKVFLECVQDMDHENMFWYRQDPGLGLRLIYFSYDVKMKEKGDIPEGYSVSREKKERFSLILESASTNQTSMYLCASSSYSQMYEAFFGQGTRLTVV.

The chain combines TRBV5-1 with TRBJ1-6; a possible D gene is TRBD1 (5 bases). This CDR3 contains 15 residues. Germline loops: CDR1 SGHRS, CDR2 YFSETQ. V was trimmed by 4 bases and J by 5 bases, leaving 13 bases between them. The CDR3 loop reads CASSETVYDNSPLHF. DNA for the CDR3: TGCGCCAGCAGCGAGACAGTCTATGATAATTCACCCCTCCACTTT.

V is TRBV7-9 and J is TRBJ2-6; D remains unclear. This CDR3 contains 14 residues. Trimming took 5 bases from V and 3 from J, leaving 8 bases between them. The germline gives CDR1 SEHNR, CDR2 FQNEAQ (reference sequence). The CDR3 loop is CASSPAGGANVLTF. CDR3 DNA: TGTGCCAGCAGCCCCGCAGGTGGGGCCAACGTCCTGACTTTC.

V usage is TRBV2 and J usage is TRBJ1-2; 10 bases fit TRBD1. The V gene's germline CDR1 is SNHLY and CDR2 FYNNEI. The ends lost 7 bases at V and 5 bases at J; junction bases unmatched: 13. The CDR3 is 16 amino acids. The CDR3: CASTKRGTGEGYGYTF. The CDR3 bases are TGTGCCAGCACCAAAAGGGGGACAGGGGAGGGGTATGGCTACACCTTC.

Here the CDR3 DNA reads TGTGCCAGCTCACCCTCCGGGACAGGGCCAGATACGCAGTATTTT. Amino acid sequence: CASSPSGTGPDTQYF. The chain joins TRBV18 to TRBJ2-3, with TRBD1 matching 9 bases. CDR1 is KGHSH, CDR2 LQKENI, per germline. CDR3 length: 15 amino acids. V was clipped by 3 bases and J by 4 bases; unmatched bases: 5.

This chain connects TRBV30 to TRBJ2-7; unclear D gene. This CDR3 comprises 13 residues. Trimming took 2 bases from V and 3 from J, leaving 11 bases between them. Germline V lookup: CDR1 GTSNPN, CDR2 SVGIG (reference sequence). The CDR3 here is CAWSLTRSYEQYF. The DNA of the CDR3 is TGTGCCTGGAGTTTAACGCGGAGCTACGAGCAGTACTTC.

V gene TRBV7-8 combines with J gene TRBJ1-1; D is unclear. V lost 1 base and J lost 0, with 9 bases in between. This CDR3 region has 15 residues. The germline CDR1 and CDR2 sequences are SGHVS and FQNEAQ. CDR3 loop: CASSLVVGVNTEAFF. For the CDR3, the DNA is TGTGCCAGCAGCTTAGTCGTCGGGGTGAACACTGAAGCTTTCTTT.

The chain recombines TRBV6-5 with TRBJ2-2; 9 nucleotides align to TRBD2. The germline CDR1 and CDR2 sequences are MNHEY and SVGAGI. The CDR3 has 15 residues. The V segment lost 6 bases and the J segment 6 bases; nucleotides outside the gene matches: 8. CDR3 in amino acids: CASRILAGRAGELFF. CDR3 DNA: TGTGCCAGCAGGATTCTAGCGGGGAGGGCCGGGGAGCTGTTTTTT.

The chain combines TRBV5-4 with TRBJ1-1; tentative D call: TRBD1 (6 bases). The CDR3 consists of 14 residues. In germline, CDR1 is SGHNT, CDR2 YYREEE (reference sequence). V was shortened by 4 bases and J by 3 bases, with 13 bases between the two germline ends. CDR3 nucleotide sequence: TGTGCCAGCAGCCCCTGGACAGCCTACACTGAAGCTTTCTTT. Its protein product is CASSPWTAYTEAFF.

The chain links TRBV6-1 to TRBJ1-1; no clear D gene. Per germline, CDR1 MNHNS and CDR2 SASEGT. V shed 2 bases and J shed 5 bases, with 9 bases lying between them. The CDR3 consists of 13 residues. The CDR3 loop is CASSESGVTEAFF. In nucleotides, the CDR3 is TGTGCCAGCAGTGAATCAGGTGTAACTGAAGCTTTCTTT.

The gene calls are TRBV19 and TRBJ2-7; no clear D gene. The CDR3 loop spans 15 amino acids. Germline lookup yields CDR1 LNHDA and CDR2 SQIVND (reference sequence). V was clipped by 6 bases and J by 2 bases, with 17 bases between them. This CDR3 reads CASSHQVGRTYEQYF. CDR3 bases: TGTGCCAGTAGCCACCAGGTCGGCAGGACCTACGAGCAGTACTTC. Full variable domain (remainder filled in from reference TRBV19 and TRBJ2-7): DGGITQSPKYLFRKEGQNVTLSCEQNLNHDAMYWYRQDPGQGLRLIYYSQIVNDFQKGDIAEGYSVSREKKESFPLTVTSAQKNPTAFYLCASSHQVGRTYEQYFGPGTRLTVT.